A selection of T cell receptor beta chains follows, all from one sample in a study of blood T cells in healthy people across ages. TCRdb processed the 5' RACE reads anew with MiXCR; each CDR3 protein has one entry. The sample includes hundreds of thousands of distinct CDR3 sequences, around 25% of them seen just once. The same sample was also studied in work on T cells of mothers and their children.

Sequencing input: blood. The receptor source for this set is a boy between 10 and 17 years old in good health. Both conserved end residues are part of each CDR3. D genes are given only for firm matches. Clone size appears in some rows only: once, few, many, or a class for an expanded clone.

CDR3 DNA: TGCGCCAGCAGCCAAGATCGAAGTAGCGGCAATGAGCAGTTCTTC
CDR3 protein: CASSQDRSSGNEQFF
D gene: NA
V gene: TRBV4-3
J gene: TRBJ2-1
clone size: NA

CDR3 DNA: TGTGCCAGCAGCTTAGAACAGGGGAGAAACGAGCAGTACTTC
CDR3 protein: CASSLEQGRNEQYF
D gene: TRBD1
V gene: TRBV7-2
J gene: TRBJ2-7
clone size: many

CDR3 DNA: TGCAGCGTTGGGACAGGGGGGATCTATGGCTACACCTTC
CDR3 protein: CSVGTGGIYGYTF
D gene: TRBD1
V gene: TRBV29-1
J gene: TRBJ1-2
clone size: few

CDR3 DNA: TGTGCCAGCAGTAGTGGACTGCAAGGCTATGGCTACACCTTC
CDR3 protein: CASSSGLQGYGYTF
D gene: NA
V gene: TRBV6-5
J gene: TRBJ1-2
clone size: NA

CDR3 DNA: TGTGCCAGCAGTTCAGCACCCGGGACTAGCGGACCACAAGAGACCCAGTACTTC
CDR3 protein: CASSSAPGTSGPQETQYF
D gene: TRBD2
V gene: TRBV28
J gene: TRBJ2-5
clone size: NA

CDR3 DNA: TGTGCCAGCAGCGACCGAGATCCTAGCACAGATACGCAGTATTTT
CDR3 protein: CASSDRDPSTDTQYF
D gene: NA
V gene: TRBV3-1
J gene: TRBJ2-3
clone size: NA

CDR3 DNA: TGTGCCAGCGTCGGACTAGCGGGAAATCTAGTCTTAGAGCAGTTCTTC
CDR3 protein: CASVGLAGNLVLEQFF
D gene: TRBD2
V gene: TRBV25-1
J gene: TRBJ2-1
clone size: NA

CDR3 DNA: TGTGCCAGTAGTATACTAGCGAACACCGGGGAGCTGTTTTTT
CDR3 protein: CASSILANTGELFF
D gene: NA
V gene: TRBV19
J gene: TRBJ2-2
clone size: NA

CDR3 DNA: TGTGCCAGCAGCTTGGCTTGGGGCGCGACGTACCAAGAGACCCAGTACTTC
CDR3 protein: CASSLAWGATYQETQYF
D gene: NA
V gene: TRBV7-9
J gene: TRBJ2-5
clone size: few

CDR3 DNA: TGTGCCAGCGGCCCGGGGACCTCTGGAAACACCATATATTTT
CDR3 protein: CASGPGTSGNTIYF
D gene: NA
V gene: TRBV12-3/TRBV12-4
J gene: TRBJ1-3
clone size: NA

CDR3 DNA: TGCAGCGTAAAGACATCGGGCGAGCAGTACTTC
CDR3 protein: CSVKTSGEQYF
D gene: NA
V gene: TRBV29-1
J gene: TRBJ2-7
clone size: NA

CDR3 DNA: TGTGCCAGCAGCTTAGCCCCAGCCTACGAGCAGTACTTC
CDR3 protein: CASSLAPAYEQYF
D gene: NA
V gene: TRBV12-3/TRBV12-4
J gene: TRBJ2-7
clone size: many

CDR3 DNA: TGTGCCAGCAGGCACCGGACTAGCGTGGAAGAGACCCAGTACTTC
CDR3 protein: CASRHRTSVEETQYF
D gene: TRBD2
V gene: TRBV28
J gene: TRBJ2-5
clone size: few

CDR3 DNA: TGCAGCGCAGAACAGGGGCGCACTGAAGCTTTCTTT
CDR3 protein: CSAEQGRTEAFF
D gene: TRBD1
V gene: TRBV29-1
J gene: TRBJ1-1
clone size: few

CDR3 DNA: TGCGCCAGCAGCTTGGAACCCCTATCCTCTAGTTTAGGAAACAATGAGCAGTTCTTC
CDR3 protein: CASSLEPLSSSLGNNEQFF
D gene: NA
V gene: TRBV5-1
J gene: TRBJ2-1
clone size: few

CDR3 DNA: TGCAGTGCTAGAGATCCAAGCCCTCAAAGGGGAAATGAGCAGTTCTTC
CDR3 protein: CSARDPSPQRGNEQFF
D gene: NA
V gene: TRBV20-1
J gene: TRBJ2-1
clone size: NA

CDR3 DNA: TGTGCCAGCAGCGTAGGGGGACTAGCGGGAGGACAAGAGACCCAGTACTTC
CDR3 protein: CASSVGGLAGGQETQYF
D gene: TRBD2
V gene: TRBV9
J gene: TRBJ2-5
clone size: NA

CDR3 DNA: TGTGCCAGCAGCCTACCCAGGGGGGTGGGCCAAGAGACCCAGTACTTC
CDR3 protein: CASSLPRGVGQETQYF
D gene: NA
V gene: TRBV7-8
J gene: TRBJ2-5
clone size: NA

CDR3 DNA: TGCGCCAGCAGCTTTCTGACTAGCGGGGCCCATACCTACGAGCAGTACTTC
CDR3 protein: CASSFLTSGAHTYEQYF
D gene: TRBD2
V gene: TRBV5-1
J gene: TRBJ2-7
clone size: NA

CDR3 DNA: TGTGCCAGCAGTTTACTAGGTGACAGGGGCCATGAGCAGTTCTTC
CDR3 protein: CASSLLGDRGHEQFF
D gene: TRBD1
V gene: TRBV27
J gene: TRBJ2-1
clone size: few

CDR3 DNA: TGTGCCAGCCGCACTGTCGGGGAGCTGTTTTTT
CDR3 protein: CASRTVGELFF
D gene: NA
V gene: TRBV25-1
J gene: TRBJ2-2
clone size: NA

CDR3 DNA: TGTGCTAGTGGTTTGGTACTAGGATTAGAAGAGACCCAGTACTTC
CDR3 protein: CASGLVLGLEETQYF
D gene: NA
V gene: TRBV12-5
J gene: TRBJ2-5
clone size: NA

CDR3 DNA: TGTGCCAGCAGCGCCATAGGGTCAGATACGCAGTATTTT
CDR3 protein: CASSAIGSDTQYF
D gene: NA
V gene: TRBV6-1
J gene: TRBJ2-3
clone size: NA

CDR3 DNA: TGTGCCAGCAGCCAAGATCGGGGTGGGCTCCAGCCCCAGCATTTT
CDR3 protein: CASSQDRGGLQPQHF
D gene: NA
V gene: TRBV4-2
J gene: TRBJ1-5
clone size: few

CDR3 DNA: TGTGCCGCGAAGGAAGGACAGGCCTTTAACAATGAGCAGTTCTTC
CDR3 protein: CAAKEGQAFNNEQFF
D gene: TRBD1
V gene: TRBV2
J gene: TRBJ2-1
clone size: NA

CDR3 DNA: TGTGCCAGCAGCTTAGAGCTAGCAGGCGAGCAGTACTTC
CDR3 protein: CASSLELAGEQYF
D gene: NA
V gene: TRBV11-2
J gene: TRBJ2-7
clone size: NA

CDR3 DNA: TGCACTACTCGGGGGGCAGACTATGGCTACACCTTC
CDR3 protein: CTTRGADYGYTF
D gene: NA
V gene: TRBV29-1
J gene: TRBJ1-2
clone size: NA

CDR3 DNA: TGTGCCAGCAGCTTAACACAGGCGACAGATACGCAGTATTTT
CDR3 protein: CASSLTQATDTQYF
D gene: NA
V gene: TRBV7-9
J gene: TRBJ2-3
clone size: NA

CDR3 DNA: TGTGCTAGTGGTTTATCCGGGACAGGTGGGTCTTGGGAGACCCAGTACTTC
CDR3 protein: CASGLSGTGGSWETQYF
D gene: TRBD1
V gene: TRBV12-5
J gene: TRBJ2-5
clone size: few

CDR3 DNA: TGTGCCAGCAGTCGGGACGGCTACACTGAAGCTTTCTTT
CDR3 protein: CASSRDGYTEAFF
D gene: NA
V gene: TRBV6-2/TRBV6-3
J gene: TRBJ1-1
clone size: NA

CDR3 DNA: TGTGCCAGCAGCTCCAGCGCACTAAGGGGGTTCCCAAACAATGAGCAGTTCTTC
CDR3 protein: CASSSSALRGFPNNEQFF
D gene: NA
V gene: TRBV11-2
J gene: TRBJ2-1
clone size: few

CDR3 DNA: TGCAGCGTTGTAGGGACAGGGGGCCGGAAAGAGCAGTTCTTC
CDR3 protein: CSVVGTGGRKEQFF
D gene: TRBD1
V gene: TRBV29-1
J gene: TRBJ2-1
clone size: few

CDR3 DNA: TGTGCCAGTAGTCTAACGGAATATAGCAATCAGCCCCAGCATTTT
CDR3 protein: CASSLTEYSNQPQHF
D gene: NA
V gene: TRBV19
J gene: TRBJ1-5
clone size: once

CDR3 DNA: TGTGCCAGCAGGGCCGGACGTTACACCGGGGAGCTGTTTTTT
CDR3 protein: CASRAGRYTGELFF
D gene: NA
V gene: TRBV7-9
J gene: TRBJ2-2
clone size: NA

CDR3 DNA: TGCAGCGTTGAGTTCACAGGGATCTCCTACGAGCAGTACTTC
CDR3 protein: CSVEFTGISYEQYF
D gene: NA
V gene: TRBV29-1
J gene: TRBJ2-7
clone size: few

CDR3 DNA: TGCGCCAGCAGCTTGGGGTCAGGCGGACCGTACGAGCAGTACTTC
CDR3 protein: CASSLGSGGPYEQYF
D gene: NA
V gene: TRBV5-1
J gene: TRBJ2-7
clone size: few

CDR3 DNA: TGTGCTAGTGGTTTGGTACCGAACGAGCAGTACTTC
CDR3 protein: CASGLVPNEQYF
D gene: NA
V gene: TRBV12-5
J gene: TRBJ2-7
clone size: few

CDR3 DNA: TGTGCCAGCAGCTCAGGGTTCTACAATGAGCAGTTCTTC
CDR3 protein: CASSSGFYNEQFF
D gene: NA
V gene: TRBV7-9
J gene: TRBJ2-1
clone size: few

CDR3 DNA: TGTGCCAGCAGTGTCCCCCAGGGGGCCCTTCCAGGGACCCAGTACTTC
CDR3 protein: CASSVPQGALPGTQYF
D gene: TRBD1
V gene: TRBV12-3/TRBV12-4
J gene: TRBJ2-5
clone size: few

CDR3 DNA: TGCGCCAGCAGCCAAGATCCATCTAGCGTATACGAGCAGTACTTC
CDR3 protein: CASSQDPSSVYEQYF
D gene: NA
V gene: TRBV4-1
J gene: TRBJ2-7
clone size: NA

CDR3 DNA: TGCAGCGTTGATACAGGGGAGTCCTACGAGCAGTACTTC
CDR3 protein: CSVDTGESYEQYF
D gene: TRBD1
V gene: TRBV29-1
J gene: TRBJ2-7
clone size: few

CDR3 DNA: TGTGCCAGCAGCCAGACTAGCGGAGCCTTGGAGACCCAGTACTTC
CDR3 protein: CASSQTSGALETQYF
D gene: TRBD2
V gene: TRBV7-8
J gene: TRBJ2-5
clone size: few

CDR3 DNA: TGTGCCAGCAGCTATGGACGGGATAACTATGGCTACACCTTC
CDR3 protein: CASSYGRDNYGYTF
D gene: NA
V gene: TRBV5-5
J gene: TRBJ1-2
clone size: NA

CDR3 DNA: TGTGCCATCGGAAGGGAGGCCCAGTACTTC
CDR3 protein: CAIGREAQYF
D gene: NA
V gene: TRBV10-3
J gene: TRBJ2-5
clone size: NA

CDR3 DNA: TGTGCCAGCAGCTCAGAGGGGATCGAGCAGTACTTC
CDR3 protein: CASSSEGIEQYF
D gene: NA
V gene: TRBV7-9
J gene: TRBJ2-7
clone size: NA

CDR3 DNA: TGTGCCAGCAGCAAAGTTCGGGAGAGGGACACAGATACGCAGTATTTT
CDR3 protein: CASSKVRERDTDTQYF
D gene: NA
V gene: TRBV2
J gene: TRBJ2-3
clone size: NA

CDR3 DNA: TGTGCCAGTAGTCCCACCGCCAGGGTAAGCACAGATACGCAGTATTTT
CDR3 protein: CASSPTARVSTDTQYF
D gene: NA
V gene: TRBV19
J gene: TRBJ2-3
clone size: NA

CDR3 DNA: TGCGCCAGCAGCACTCACGCCTCAACTAATGAAAAACTGTTTTTT
CDR3 protein: CASSTHASTNEKLFF
D gene: NA
V gene: TRBV5-1
J gene: TRBJ1-4
clone size: few

CDR3 DNA: TGCAGCGTTGGACCACTAGCGGGAGGGGCCTACGAGCAGTACTTC
CDR3 protein: CSVGPLAGGAYEQYF
D gene: TRBD2
V gene: TRBV29-1
J gene: TRBJ2-7
clone size: few

CDR3 DNA: TGTGCCAGCAGCTTAAGCCCAGGGGGGGGCTCAGAGACCCAGTACTTC
CDR3 protein: CASSLSPGGGSETQYF
D gene: NA
V gene: TRBV7-3
J gene: TRBJ2-5
clone size: NA

CDR3 DNA: TGTGCCAGCAGCTTAATGGGGGTTTTAGGAGAAGCTTTCTTT
CDR3 protein: CASSLMGVLGEAFF
D gene: NA
V gene: TRBV11-3
J gene: TRBJ1-1
clone size: NA

CDR3 DNA: TGTGCCAGCAAGAGGTCAGGGTCCCCCTACGAGCAGTACTTC
CDR3 protein: CASKRSGSPYEQYF
D gene: NA
V gene: TRBV2
J gene: TRBJ2-7
clone size: NA